This TCR beta chain was observed in a study of identical twins. The study's findings and limits: Invariant MAIT and iNKT cells may have partly biased zero-insertion analyses. Conclusions relied on cross-sectional statistical analysis, not following the same donors.

Germline assignment: CDR1 GTSNPN and CDR2 SVGIG (reference sequence). Trimming removed 8 bases from V and 3 bases from J, with 17 bases in between. The CDR3 has 14 amino acids. TCRdb itself ran the 5' RACE reads through MiXCR, one entry per CDR3 protein. The profile covers approximately 150,000 distinct CDR3 sequences, with 3% to 4% appearing a single time and 8.1% taken by the ten largest. In this sample, this clonotype turned up a few times. Its antigen is unknown. The sample comprised memory T cells sorted from blood. J is TRBJ2-1 and V is TRBV30; D might be TRBD2 (5 bases). The receptor comes from a man younger than 30 in good health. The CDR3 is CARTFGRDYNEQFF. In DNA, the CDR3 is TGTGCCCGAACATTTGGGAGAGACTACAATGAGCAGTTCTTC.